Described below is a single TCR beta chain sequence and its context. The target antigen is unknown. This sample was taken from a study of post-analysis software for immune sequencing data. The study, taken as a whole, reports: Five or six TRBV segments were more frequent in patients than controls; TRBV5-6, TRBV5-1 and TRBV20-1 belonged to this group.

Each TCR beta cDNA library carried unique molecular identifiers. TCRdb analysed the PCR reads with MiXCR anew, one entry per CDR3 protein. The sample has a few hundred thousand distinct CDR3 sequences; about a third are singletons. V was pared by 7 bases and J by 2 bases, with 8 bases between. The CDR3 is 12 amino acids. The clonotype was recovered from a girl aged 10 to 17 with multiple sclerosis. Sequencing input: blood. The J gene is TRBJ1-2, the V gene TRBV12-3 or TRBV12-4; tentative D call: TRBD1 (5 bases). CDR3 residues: CASTGDNYGYTF. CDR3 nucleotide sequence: TGTGCCAGCACGGGGGACAACTATGGCTACACCTTC.